The present T cell receptor (beta chain) was sequenced within a study of cytomegalovirus exposure and HLA in healthy donors. Study in general: The roughly 700 first-cohort repertoires and the roughly 130 validation repertoires shared the same platform, a later analysis reported. Study-level points and caveats: The classifier reportedly diagnosed cytomegalovirus status with high sensitivity and specificity. The study flagged 150 to 200 TCR beta chains as cytomegalovirus-associated. A few chains linked to CMV were shown in vitro to be specific for CMV antigens.

This clone came up once. What it binds is not known. Using immunoSEQ multiplex PCR, the repertoire was profiled, and TCRdb retains in-frame clones only, with some absent. Of 200,000 to 250,000 clones listed, about nine tenths are singletons. This sequence was found in a woman younger than 30 in good health and CMV-seropositive. The sample comprised PBMCs.

The CDR3 reads CASSLTQGAWTEAFF. CDR3 sequence (DNA): TGTGCCAGCAGCCTAACCCAGGGGGCCTGGACTGAAGCTTTCTTT. V is TRBV6-6 and J is TRBJ1-1, with 8 bases that match TRBD1. V was clipped by 6 bases and J by 5 bases; unmatched bases: 11. This CDR3 is built from 15 residues. Germline-derived CDR1 and CDR2 are MNHNY and SVGAGI (reference sequence).